This T cell receptor beta chain stems from a study of lymphopenia after photon versus proton radiotherapy. Points from the study as a whole: Post-nadir diversity loss with photons came from oligoclonal expansion, particularly CD8+ Temra cells. Better survival with proton therapy was suggested as possible, not demonstrated. Relative stability marked proton patients; photon patients lost diversity and naive cells.

The table came from immunoSEQ multiplex PCR; TCRdb's copy has only in-frame clones and leaves some out. This sample has around 55,000 clones, with approximately 84% found just once. Concerning this clone: Its specificity is not known.

This TCR was recovered from a man between 60 and 75 years old with pancreatic cancer. Source: peripheral blood, taken from a patient treated with proton-based radiotherapy.

CDR3 sequence (DNA): TGTGCCAGCAGTGAAATGAGGGGGCAATGGTCCGAGCAGTACTTC. Its protein product is CASSEMRGQWSEQYF. V and J are TRBV6-1 and TRBJ2-7; 7 bases match TRBD1. Germline assignment: CDR1 MNHNS and CDR2 SASEGT. Trimming took 2 bases from V and 6 from J; bases not matched to a gene: 10. This CDR3 region has 15 residues.